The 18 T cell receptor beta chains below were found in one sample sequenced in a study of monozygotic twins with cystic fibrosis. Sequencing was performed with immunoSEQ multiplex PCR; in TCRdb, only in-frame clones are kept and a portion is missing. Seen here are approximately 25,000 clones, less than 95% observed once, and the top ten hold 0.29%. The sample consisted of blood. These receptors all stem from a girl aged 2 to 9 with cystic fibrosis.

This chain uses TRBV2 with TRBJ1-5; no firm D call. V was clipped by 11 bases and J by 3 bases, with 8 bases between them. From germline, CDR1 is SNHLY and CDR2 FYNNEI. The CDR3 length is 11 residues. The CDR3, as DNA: TGTGCCGGCCGGAACAATCAGCCCCAGCATTTT. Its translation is CAGRNNQPQHF.

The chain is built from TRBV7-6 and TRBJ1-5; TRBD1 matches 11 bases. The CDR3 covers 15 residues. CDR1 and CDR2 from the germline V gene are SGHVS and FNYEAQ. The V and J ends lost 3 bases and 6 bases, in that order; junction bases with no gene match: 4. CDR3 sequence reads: CASSLGQGVGQPQHF. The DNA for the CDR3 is TGTGCCAGCAGCTTGGGACAGGGGGTTGGTCAGCCCCAGCATTTT.

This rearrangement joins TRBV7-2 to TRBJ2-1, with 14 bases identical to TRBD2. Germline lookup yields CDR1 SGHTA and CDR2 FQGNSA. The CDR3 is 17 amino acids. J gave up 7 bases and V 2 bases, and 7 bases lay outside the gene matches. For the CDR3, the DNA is TGTGCCAGCAGCTTAACGCGGACTAGCGGGGGGCTGAATGAGCAGTTCTTC. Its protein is CASSLTRTSGGLNEQFF. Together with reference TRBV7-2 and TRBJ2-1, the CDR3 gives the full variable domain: GAGVSQSPSNKVTEKGKDVELRCDPISGHTALYWYRQSLGQGLEFLIYFQGNSAPDKSGLPSDRFSAERTGGSVSTLTIQRTQQEDSAVYLCASSLTRTSGGLNEQFFGPGTRLTVL.

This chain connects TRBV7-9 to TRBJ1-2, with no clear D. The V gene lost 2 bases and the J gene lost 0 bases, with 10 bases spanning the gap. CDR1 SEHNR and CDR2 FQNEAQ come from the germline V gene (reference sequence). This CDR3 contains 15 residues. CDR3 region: CASSLTGASNYGYTF. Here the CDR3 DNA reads TGTGCCAGCAGCTTAACGGGCGCGTCTAACTATGGCTACACCTTC.

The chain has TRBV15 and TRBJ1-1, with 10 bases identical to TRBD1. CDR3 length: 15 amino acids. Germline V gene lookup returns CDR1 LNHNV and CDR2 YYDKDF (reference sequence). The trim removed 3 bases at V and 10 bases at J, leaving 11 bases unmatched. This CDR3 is CATSRDTGTGARAFF. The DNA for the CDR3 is TGTGCCACCAGCAGGGACACCGGGACAGGGGCTCGAGCTTTCTTT.

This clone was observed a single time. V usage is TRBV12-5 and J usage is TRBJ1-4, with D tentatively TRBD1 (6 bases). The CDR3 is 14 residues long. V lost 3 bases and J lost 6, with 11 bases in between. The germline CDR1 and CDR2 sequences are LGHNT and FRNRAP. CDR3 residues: CASGLRAGDEKLFF. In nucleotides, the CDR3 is TGTGCTAGTGGTTTAAGGGCAGGGGATGAAAAACTGTTTTTT.

The CDR3 DNA follows: TGTGCCAGCAGCTTCGGGACCGACGAACCTAATGAAAAACTGTTTTTT. Protein product: CASSFGTDEPNEKLFF. The rearrangement joins TRBV9 to TRBJ1-4, with D perhaps matching TRBD1 (5 bases). The CDR3 contains 16 residues. The germline V gene has CDR1 SGDLS and CDR2 YYNGEE. V lost 4 bases, J lost 3 bases, and 16 bases lay in between. Full variable domain (missing parts from reference TRBV9 and TRBJ1-4): DSGVTQTPKHLITATGQRVTLRCSPRSGDLSVYWYQQSLDQGLQFLIQYYNGEERAKGNILERFSAQQFPDLHSELNLSSLELGDSALYFCASSFGTDEPNEKLFFGSGTQLSVL.

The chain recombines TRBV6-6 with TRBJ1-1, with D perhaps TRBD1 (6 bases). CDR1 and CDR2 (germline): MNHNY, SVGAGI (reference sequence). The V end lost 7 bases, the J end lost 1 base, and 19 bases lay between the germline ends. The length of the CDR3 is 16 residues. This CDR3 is CASNLRGGGGNTEAFF. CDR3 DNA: TGTGCCAGCAACCTAAGAGGGGGAGGAGGGAACACTGAAGCTTTCTTT.

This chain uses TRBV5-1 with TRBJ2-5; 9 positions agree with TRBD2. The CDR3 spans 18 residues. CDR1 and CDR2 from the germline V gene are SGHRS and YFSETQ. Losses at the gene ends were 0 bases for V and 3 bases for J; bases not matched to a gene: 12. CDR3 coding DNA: TGCGCCAGCAGCTTGGAAATCCCGGCGCCTAGCGGGGAAGAGACCCAGTACTTC. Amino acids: CASSLEIPAPSGEETQYF.

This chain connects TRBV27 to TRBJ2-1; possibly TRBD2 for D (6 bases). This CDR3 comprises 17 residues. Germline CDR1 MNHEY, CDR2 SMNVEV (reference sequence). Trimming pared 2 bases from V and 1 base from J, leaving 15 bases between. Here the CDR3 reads CASSLALGGLSYNEQFF. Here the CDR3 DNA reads TGTGCCAGCAGTTTAGCCCTCGGGGGATTATCCTACAATGAGCAGTTCTTC.

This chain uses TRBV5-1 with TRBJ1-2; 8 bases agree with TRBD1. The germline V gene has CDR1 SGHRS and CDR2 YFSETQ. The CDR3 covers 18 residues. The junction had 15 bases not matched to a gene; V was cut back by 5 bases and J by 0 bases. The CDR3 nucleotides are TGCGCCAGCAGGCATTCTTGGGGACAGGTGCCTACTAACTATGGCTACACCTTC. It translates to CASRHSWGQVPTNYGYTF.

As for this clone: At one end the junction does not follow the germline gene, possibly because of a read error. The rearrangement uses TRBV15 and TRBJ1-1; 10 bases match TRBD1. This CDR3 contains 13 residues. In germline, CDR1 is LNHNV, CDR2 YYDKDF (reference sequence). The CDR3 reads CATSSEDRGNRNF. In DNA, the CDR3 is TGTGCCACCAGCAGTGAGGACAGGGGGAACCGAAACTTT.

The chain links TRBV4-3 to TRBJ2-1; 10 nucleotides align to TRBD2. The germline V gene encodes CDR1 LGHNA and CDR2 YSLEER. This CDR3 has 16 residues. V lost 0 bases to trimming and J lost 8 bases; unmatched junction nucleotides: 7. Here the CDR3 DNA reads TGCGCCAGCAGCCAAGAGGCGAGCGGGGGGGCCTATGAGCAGTTCTTC. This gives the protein CASSQEASGGAYEQFF.

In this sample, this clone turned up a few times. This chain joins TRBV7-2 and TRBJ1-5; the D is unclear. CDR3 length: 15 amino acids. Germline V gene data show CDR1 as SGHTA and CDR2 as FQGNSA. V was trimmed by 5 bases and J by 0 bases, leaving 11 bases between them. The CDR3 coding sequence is TGTGCCAGCAGCCTAAGGGTTGGTAGCAATCAGCCCCAGCATTTT. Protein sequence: CASSLRVGSNQPQHF.

CDR3 residues: CASSELGFQLYEQYF. In nucleotides, the CDR3 is TGTGCCAGCAGTGAACTAGGGTTCCAACTTTACGAGCAGTACTTC. V is TRBV2 and J is TRBJ2-7; D remains unclear. Trimming shortened V by 2 bases and J by 4 bases, and 15 bases separated the two germline ends. The CDR3 sequence is 15 residues long. The germline CDR1 and CDR2 sequences are SNHLY and FYNNEI. The entire variable domain, with the rest obtained from reference TRBV2 and TRBJ2-7, is as follows: EPEVTQTPSHQVTQMGQEVILRCVPISNHLYFYWYRQILGQKVEFLVSFYNNEISEKSEIFDDQFSVERPDGSNFTLKIRSTKLEDSAMYFCASSELGFQLYEQYFGPGTRLTVT.

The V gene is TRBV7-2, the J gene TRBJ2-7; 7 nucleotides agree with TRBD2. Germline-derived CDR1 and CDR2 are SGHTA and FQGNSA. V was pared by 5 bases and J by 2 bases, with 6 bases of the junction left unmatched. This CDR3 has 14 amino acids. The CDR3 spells CASSIAGVAYEQYF. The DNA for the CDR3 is TGTGCCAGCAGCATCGCGGGGGTTGCCTACGAGCAGTACTTC. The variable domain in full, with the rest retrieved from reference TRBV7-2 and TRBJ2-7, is GAGVSQSPSNKVTEKGKDVELRCDPISGHTALYWYRQSLGQGLEFLIYFQGNSAPDKSGLPSDRFSAERTGGSVSTLTIQRTQQEDSAVYLCASSIAGVAYEQYFGPGTRLTVT.

CDR3 DNA: TGCGCCAGCAGCCAAGAACTCACAGGGGGTCTACATGGCTACACCTTC. Protein: CASSQELTGGLHGYTF. This chain uses TRBV4-3 with TRBJ1-2; TRBD1 aligns across 8 bases. Trimming took 0 bases from V and 6 from J; bases not matched to a gene: 9. Germline V gives CDR1 LGHNA, CDR2 YSLEER. This CDR3 region has 16 residues.

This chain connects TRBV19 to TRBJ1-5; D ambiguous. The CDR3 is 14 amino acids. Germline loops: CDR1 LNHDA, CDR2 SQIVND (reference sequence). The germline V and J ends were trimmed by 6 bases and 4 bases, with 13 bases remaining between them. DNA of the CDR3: TGTGCCAGTAGGGGGATTATCAGGAATCAGCCCCAGCATTTT. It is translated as CASRGIIRNQPQHF.